These 15 T cell receptor beta chains were sequenced from one sample in a study of shared clonotypes between healthy human individuals. CD45RO-negative CD8 cells positively selected for CCR7 made up the naive population, which excluded terminally differentiated effector memory CD45RA+ cells. The repertoire was sequenced with immunoSEQ multiplex PCR; TCRdb's copy has only in-frame clones and lacks some. The sample holds around 650,000 clones, approximately 96% seen once. The sequencing sample was made of naive CD8+ T cells sorted from blood. The receptor set was obtained from a woman aged 30 to 39 in good health.

The gene calls are TRBV7-8 and TRBJ2-1; the match to TRBD2 covers 8 bases. CDR3 length equals 16 residues. Trimming cost V 1 base and J 2 bases; bases outside gene matches: 4. Germline V gives CDR1 SGHVS, CDR2 FQNEAQ. The CDR3 reads CASSLGTSGTYNEQFF. The DNA of the CDR3 is TGTGCCAGCAGCTTAGGAACTAGCGGAACCTACAATGAGCAGTTCTTC.

This clone was detected only a few times. The chain is built from TRBV7-9 and TRBJ2-1, with D hard to call. Germline assignment: CDR1 SEHNR and CDR2 FQNEAQ (reference sequence). V lost 1 base, J lost 6 bases, and 4 bases lay in between. This CDR3 is built from 12 residues. The CDR3 DNA reads TGTGCCAGCAGCTTAGTTCCCAATGAGCAGTTCTTC. Translation: CASSLVPNEQFF.

CDR3 amino acids: CASSPRFGNEQFF. The CDR3 region has the DNA TGTGCCAGCAGCCCGCGTTTTGGGAATGAGCAGTTCTTC. The chain couples TRBV7-3 to TRBJ2-1, with D uncertain. The V end lost 5 bases, the J end lost 7 bases, and 12 bases lay between the germline ends. This CDR3 is built from 13 residues. CDR1 is SGHTA, CDR2 FQGTGA, per germline.

V is TRBV7-2 and J is TRBJ2-2, with TRBD2 matching 8 bases. The CDR3 totals 17 residues. CDR1 is SGHTA and CDR2 is FQGNSA in the germline V gene. V dropped 6 bases and J dropped 6; count of bases not matched to a gene: 15. DNA for the CDR3: TGTGCCAGCAGAAATACTGGCCGGGAGGGCCGGTCCGGGGAGCTGTTTTTT. It translates to CASRNTGREGRSGELFF.

This chain uses TRBV5-4 with TRBJ2-7, with 13 bases that match TRBD2. This CDR3 comprises 15 residues. V shed 4 bases and J 7 bases; nucleotides not matched to a gene: 8. In germline, CDR1 is SGHNT, CDR2 YYREEE (reference sequence). The CDR3 reads CASSPGGLAGREQYF. Written as DNA, the CDR3 is TGTGCCAGCAGCCCTGGGGGACTAGCGGGACGAGAGCAGTACTTC.

J is TRBJ2-7 and V is TRBV7-3; 7 positions match TRBD2. Germline lookup yields CDR1 SGHTA and CDR2 FQGTGA. This CDR3 is 15 amino acids long. V lost 3 bases and J lost 0; bases outside the gene matches: 5. The CDR3 sequence: CASSFFGGGSYEQYF. The CDR3 DNA sequence: TGTGCCAGCAGCTTCTTCGGCGGGGGCTCCTACGAGCAGTACTTC.

V is TRBV27 and J is TRBJ1-1; no definite D call. The CDR3 covers 12 residues. Trimming stripped 8 bases from V and 4 bases from J, with 11 bases between. Germline CDR1 reads MNHEY; CDR2 reads SMNVEV (reference sequence). DNA for the CDR3: TGTGCCAGCGTCAGCGAGGGCACTGAAGCTTTCTTT. Its protein is CASVSEGTEAFF.

This sequence joins TRBV15 and TRBJ2-7; 9 bases match TRBD2. Germline V CDR1 and CDR2: LNHNV, YYDKDF (reference sequence). The CDR3 has 17 amino acids. J was trimmed by 3 bases and V by 0 bases; bases with no gene match: 9. CDR3 sequence reads: CATSRDSLGSGSYEQYF. CDR3 in DNA: TGTGCCACCAGCAGAGATAGTTTAGGTAGCGGGAGCTACGAGCAGTACTTC.

DNA of the CDR3: TGTGCCAGTAGTATAGAGGCAGATTCCTACGAGCAGTACTTC. This sequence encodes CASSIEADSYEQYF. This chain connects TRBV19 to TRBJ2-7; D not certain. Looked up from germline, CDR1 is LNHDA and CDR2 is SQIVND (reference sequence). The CDR3 spans 14 residues. V was shortened by 0 bases and J by 1 base, with 7 bases between the two germline ends.

The chain is built from TRBV28 and TRBJ1-2; D perhaps matches TRBD1 (5 bases). The germline gives CDR1 MDHEN, CDR2 SYDVKM. The CDR3 is 13 amino acids. V shed 6 bases and J shed 4 bases, with 12 bases lying between them. The CDR3 loop is CASSIEGSYGYTF. The CDR3 DNA is TGTGCCAGCAGCATTGAGGGGTCCTATGGCTACACCTTC.

V is TRBV7-6 and J is TRBJ2-7, with 7 bases that match TRBD1. Trimming took 5 bases from V and 0 from J; bases not matched to a gene: 10. The CDR3 covers 16 residues. Germline loops: CDR1 SGHVS, CDR2 FNYEAQ. CDR3 amino acids: CASSLGDRASSYEQYF. The CDR3 region has the DNA TGTGCCAGCAGCCTAGGCGACAGGGCGAGCTCCTACGAGCAGTACTTC.

This sequence joins TRBV2 and TRBJ2-6; D might be TRBD1 (6 bases). V lost 4 bases, J lost 4 bases, and 11 bases lay in between. Germline assignment: CDR1 SNHLY and CDR2 FYNNEI. This CDR3 is built from 15 residues. The CDR3 region is CASSGTGWGANVLTF. In DNA, the CDR3 is TGTGCCAGCAGTGGAACAGGGTGGGGGGCCAACGTCCTGACTTTC.

The chain couples TRBV5-4 to TRBJ1-1; no clear D. Germline CDR1 reads SGHNT; CDR2 reads YYREEE (reference sequence). V lost 0 bases and J 10 bases, leaving 19 bases between the germline ends. This CDR3 has 15 residues. CDR3 amino acids: CASSLEKSHQAPAFF. The CDR3 coding sequence is TGTGCCAGCAGCTTGGAAAAGTCCCACCAGGCCCCAGCTTTCTTT.

The chain couples TRBV6-1 to TRBJ2-1; D is unclear. V shed 5 bases and J shed 10 bases, with 12 bases lying between them. Germline CDR1 reads MNHNS; CDR2 reads SASEGT. CDR3 length: 12 amino acids. Here the CDR3 DNA reads TGTGCCAGCAGTCTCAGCCTCGTGGAGCAGTTCTTC. This translates into CASSLSLVEQFF.

As for this clone: The sample carries other DNA sequences with the same CDR3. The chain joins TRBV28 to TRBJ2-1; 11 bases are shared with TRBD2. The CDR3 consists of 16 residues. After removal of 5 bases from V and 1 base from J, the junction contained 4 bases not matched to a gene. The germline CDR1 and CDR2 sequences are MDHEN and SYDVKM. CDR3: CASSPRTSGSYNEQFF. The CDR3 region has the DNA TGTGCCAGCAGTCCCCGGACTAGCGGGTCCTACAATGAGCAGTTCTTC. The complete variable domain, with remaining parts taken from reference TRBV28 and TRBJ2-1, reads DVKVTQSSRYLVKRTGEKVFLECVQDMDHENMFWYRQDPGLGLRLIYFSYDVKMKEKGDIPEGYSVSREKKERFSLILESASTNQTSMYLCASSPRTSGSYNEQFFGPGTRLTVL.